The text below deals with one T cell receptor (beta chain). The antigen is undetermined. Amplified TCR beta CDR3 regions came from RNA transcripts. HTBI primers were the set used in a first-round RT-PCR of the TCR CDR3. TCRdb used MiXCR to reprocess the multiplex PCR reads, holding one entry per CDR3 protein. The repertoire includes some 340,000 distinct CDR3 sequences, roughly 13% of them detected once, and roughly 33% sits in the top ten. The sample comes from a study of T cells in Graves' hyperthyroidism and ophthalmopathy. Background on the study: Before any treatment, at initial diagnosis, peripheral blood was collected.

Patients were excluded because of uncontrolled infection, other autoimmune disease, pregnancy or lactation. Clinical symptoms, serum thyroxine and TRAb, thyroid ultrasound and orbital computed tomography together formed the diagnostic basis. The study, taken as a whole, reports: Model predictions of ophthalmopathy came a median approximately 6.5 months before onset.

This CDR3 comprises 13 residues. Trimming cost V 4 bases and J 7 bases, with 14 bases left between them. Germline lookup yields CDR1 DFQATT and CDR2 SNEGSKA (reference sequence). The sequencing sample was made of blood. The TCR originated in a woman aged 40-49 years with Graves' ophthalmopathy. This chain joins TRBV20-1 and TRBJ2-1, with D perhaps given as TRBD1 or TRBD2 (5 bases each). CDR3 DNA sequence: TGCAGTGCTACCGGGACCGCTAATAATGAGCAGTTCTTC. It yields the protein CSATGTANNEQFF.